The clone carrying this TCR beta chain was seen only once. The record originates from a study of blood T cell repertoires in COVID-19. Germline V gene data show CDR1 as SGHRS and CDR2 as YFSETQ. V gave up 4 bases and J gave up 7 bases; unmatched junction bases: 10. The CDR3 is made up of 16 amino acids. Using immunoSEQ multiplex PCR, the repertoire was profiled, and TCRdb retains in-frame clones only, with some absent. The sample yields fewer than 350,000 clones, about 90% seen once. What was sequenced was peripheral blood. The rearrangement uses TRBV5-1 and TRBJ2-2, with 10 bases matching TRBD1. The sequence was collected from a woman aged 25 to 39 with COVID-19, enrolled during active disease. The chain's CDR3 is CASSLLTGGDLGELFF. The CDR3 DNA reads TGCGCCAGCAGCCTACTGACAGGGGGCGACCTCGGGGAGCTGTTTTTT.